This T cell receptor beta chain was captured by sequencing in a study of cytomegalovirus exposure and HLA in healthy donors. Study-wide background: Approximately 190 million T cells yielded 110 million or so unique TCR beta sequences in earlier analysis. Findings and limits, study-wide: Listed as cytomegalovirus-associated were 164 TCR beta chains. A later analysis showed that HLA-associated TCR beta chains had undergone more clonal expansion than equally common others.

Amplification used 60 Vbeta primers and 13 Jbeta primers. Assay used: immunoSEQ multiplex PCR; TCRdb lists only in-frame clones, some missing. The table has approximately 160,000 clones, around 68% seen once; the top ten hold less than 3.5%. Germline CDR1 SGHRS, CDR2 YFSETQ. This CDR3 has 13 residues. V was shortened by 4 bases and J by 6 bases, with 11 bases between the two germline ends. This clone was counted a few times. Its cognate antigen is unknown. The origin of this receptor is a woman in her forties in good health and CMV-seropositive. Sample: PBMCs. J is TRBJ2-1 and V is TRBV5-1; D remains ambiguous. Written as DNA, the CDR3 is TGCGCCAGCAGCCCAGCAGCAGGCAATGAGCAGTTCTTC. Amino acids: CASSPAAGNEQFF.